These 6 T cell receptor beta chains originate from one sample sequenced in a study of Ad26.COV2.S vaccination and SARS-CoV-2 variants. Here immunoSEQ multiplex PCR was the method, and the copy in TCRdb shows in-frame clones only, minus some. The sample has 300,000 to 450,000 clones, just over 90% seen once. The sample in question was peripheral blood, obtained after recovery from COVID-19. These TCRs come from a human donor who had recovered from COVID-19.

The chain carries TRBV2 and TRBJ2-1, with 10 bases identical to TRBD2. The CDR3 is 17 amino acids. V trimming: 5 bases; J trimming: 1 base; junction bases outside the gene matches: 8. Germline CDR1 SNHLY, CDR2 FYNNEI. CDR3 sequence: CASSSGGEPPSYNEQFF. In nucleotides, the CDR3 is TGTGCCAGCAGTAGCGGGGGGGAGCCACCTTCCTACAATGAGCAGTTCTTC.

The rearrangement joins TRBV13 to TRBJ1-1; D unclear. This CDR3 contains 16 residues. Germline loops: CDR1 PRHDT, CDR2 FYEKMQ (reference sequence). V shed 0 bases and J shed 5 bases, with 16 bases lying between them. The CDR3 nucleotides are TGTGCCAGCAGCTTAGGCGGAAGTCGAACGGGGACTGAAGCTTTCTTT. The encoded protein is CASSLGGSRTGTEAFF.

V and J are TRBV9 and TRBJ1-2; 8 bases align to TRBD1. The CDR3 consists of 14 residues. The junction had 8 bases not matched to a gene; V was cut back by 4 bases and J by 6 bases. The germline V gene encodes CDR1 SGDLS and CDR2 YYNGEE. CDR3 in amino acids: CASSPETGGNGYTF. The CDR3 DNA sequence: TGTGCCAGCAGCCCCGAAACAGGGGGAAATGGCTACACCTTC.

The genes are TRBV12-3 or TRBV12-4 and TRBJ2-7, with D uncertain. V lost 4 bases and J 1 base, leaving 5 bases between the germline ends. This CDR3 spans 12 amino acids. The CDR3 sequence is CASSYSSYEQYF. The DNA of the CDR3 is TGTGCCAGCAGTTACAGTTCCTACGAGCAGTACTTC.

This chain uses TRBV15 with TRBJ1-3; 8 bases map to TRBD1. The CDR3 contains 15 residues. Germline values: CDR1 LNHNV, CDR2 YYDKDF (reference sequence). The ends lost 0 bases at V and 8 bases at J; junction bases unmatched: 6. CDR3 nucleotide sequence: TGTGCCACCAGCAGAGATCGGCAGGGGGCATACACCATATATTTT. Amino acid sequence: CATSRDRQGAYTIYF.

This clone is large within its sample. V and J are TRBV14 and TRBJ1-2; 9 bases align to TRBD1. The germline CDR1 and CDR2 sequences are SGHDN and FVKESK. Unmatched junction bases numbered 0, after V lost 3 bases and J lost 4 bases. The CDR3 runs to 13 residues. The CDR3 loop is CASSQTGGYGYTF. The CDR3 DNA follows: TGTGCCAGCAGCCAGACAGGGGGCTATGGCTACACCTTC.